This note documents a single T cell receptor (beta chain) sequence. This receptor's antigen is unknown. No quality values exist for individual bases; no much larger clone is one base distant. This sample was taken from a study of cytomegalovirus exposure and HLA in healthy donors (dated by TCRdb to the late 2010s). For the study in its entirety: An earlier analysis of approximately 590 of the donors reported approximately 270 Gb of sequence data and 117 million unique TCR beta sequences from some 180 million T cells. The study profiled the T cell repertoires of hundreds of subjects by immunosequencing and related them to cytomegalovirus serostatus. Donor age, sex, ethnicity and CMV serostatus were compiled together with the repertoire data. Of the 350 to 450 genotyped donors, 75% to 85% were placed in the genetic ancestry cluster associated with self-reported Caucasian donors. A later analysis re-analyzed previously published TCR beta repertoires from several hundred donors and added high-resolution HLA genotyping to study TCR occurrence patterns. A handful of DR-DQ haplotypes were treated as single units for association and clustering because of strong linkage in the cohort. To predict cytomegalovirus infection status, the study combined high-throughput TCR immunosequencing, statistical association of individual TCRs with disease status, and machine learning. Rather than drawing on any new phenotypic data, the later analysis identified candidate immune exposures from TCR beta sequences and the way those sequences occurred across donors. In a later genetic analysis, genome-wide SNP genotypes for 398 of the 666 donors were used, and that subset was treated as a discovery cohort. Among several hundred genotyped donors of the cohort, an average of roughly 230,000 unique TCR beta nucleotide sequences was sequenced per donor, of which roughly 18% were non-productive. The number of donors typed differed by locus, with roughly 620-640 for A, B, C, DRB1 and DQB1, about 500 for DQA1, 600 to 610 for DPA1, and around 450 for DPB1. Both class I and class II loci were covered by HLA typing, at four-digit resolution. An early release that covered fewer than 750 HLA-typed donors contained approximately 300 gigabases of sequencing data and roughly 84 million unique TCR sequences. The aim of the study was to test whether cataloging public T cell receptors could identify signatures of past pathogen exposure. An earlier analysis of several hundred of the donors applied high-throughput TCR beta sequencing to assess whether each TCR beta V gene segment acted as functional or pseudogenic. All discovery cohort repertoires had been generated using a single sequencing platform. Besides the first cohort of under 700 subjects, a separate validation cohort made up of 90 to 150 different subjects was used. The paper's findings and limits, for the study overall: A later genetic analysis reported fewer N-insertions in productive TCRs among donors in an Asian-associated ancestry cluster than the roughly 620-donor mean. The study gave a list of some 150 TCR beta chains associated with cytomegalovirus. The cohort was sequenced for TCR beta chains only, and without alpha or paired-chain data the features that could be detected were limited. A group of highly shared sequence variants was considered likely to be a technical artifact of the sequencing pipeline. Linkage disequilibrium might explain the correlated functional status among segregating V segments, but an unknown experimental factor could not be ruled out. In a later analysis, several top co-occurrence clusters were reported to appear linked to parvovirus B19, influenza, CMV and Epstein-Barr virus. A later genetic analysis associated a missense DCLRE1C variant with V-gene and J-gene trimming of TCR beta chains, and an independent cohort replicated the association. The authors suggested that the approach could potentially be extended to other disease states and immunological phenotypes. In a later analysis, 16,951 TCR beta sequences were associated with specific HLA alleles at a false discovery rate of 0.05. The 87-base-pair reads could not distinguish some IMGT-functional V segments, including TRBV6-2 and TRBV6-3, so those segments were excluded. When HLA alleles, especially DR and DQ, strongly co-occurred, TCR associations were difficult to assign to individual alleles. In a later analysis, TCR association rates were found to vary across HLA loci, with the most associated TCRs seen for DRB1 alleles and the fewest for HLA-C alleles. According to a later analysis, most CMV-associated TCR beta chains appeared to be HLA-restricted, and the HLA associations seemed to be driven largely by CMV exposure. Because HLA typing was missing for some donors at each locus, association tests included only the typed subset. A further reported finding was that TCR beta sequences accurately predicted the HLA-A and HLA-B alleles for most subjects in the first cohort. In vitro tests confirmed that a few of the cytomegalovirus-associated TCR beta chains recognize cytomegalovirus antigens. For the cohort, immune exposure information was limited to CMV serostatus. In a later analysis, HLA-associated TCR beta chains were found to be more clonally expanded and to have lower generation probabilities than equally common non-associated chains. In an earlier analysis of 500 to 650 of the donors, most TCR beta V segments appeared in productive rearrangements about 87% or about 30% of the time, broadly matching IMGT annotations. Across donors, most TCR sequences were observed very rarely, whereas some public TCRs were present in many individuals. Because counts were too low, more than 15 rarely observed V segments, including chromosome 9 orphons, were excluded from the earlier analysis of several hundred of the donors. In both the original and validation cohorts, the classifier was reported to diagnose cytomegalovirus status with high specificity and sensitivity. The presence/absence analyses assumed that sequencing depth was roughly uniform across donors, and that assumption may not be true.

The cohort was made up of several hundred healthy bone marrow donors. At the time of sampling, all cohort members were nominally healthy, though unrecorded immune exposures were likely present. The donor was CMV seropositive and belonged to the group of over 250 seropositive cohort members. A peripheral blood sample was collected from each donor, and TCR beta sequencing was performed on peripheral blood mononuclear cells. Genomic DNA was extracted from the blood cell samples with the Qiagen DNeasy Blood Extraction Kit. Between the V and J ends, shortened by 0 bases and 5 bases respectively, the junction contains 19 bases. Measured from the cysteine to the phenylalanine, the CDR3 is 18 residues long. Solely the CDR3 DNA is kept, with 54 bases framed from the first base. Taken from the germline V gene (reference sequence), the CDR1 and CDR2 loops are LNHDA and SQIVND. The library was generated by the immunoSEQ multiplex PCR assay. The multiplex PCR relied on a mix of 60 forward primers for TCR Vbeta segments and 13 reverse primers for TCR Jbeta segments. A multiplex PCR assay on genomic DNA amplified the CDR3 region of rearranged TCR beta genes. The amplified TCR beta libraries were sequenced on the Illumina HiSeq System as 87-base-pair reads. The original pipeline was this. In a later analysis, some 80 million unique TCR beta chains were counted across the approximately 640 repertoires, and roughly 10 million of these chains were shared by at least two donors. Raw reads were error-corrected and collapsed into unique sequences with a nearest-neighbor algorithm that merged closely related sequences to remove PCR and sequencing errors. CDR3 sequences were aligned to IMGT reference sequences to assign V, D and J gene segments. Each retained sequence needed at least a six-nucleotide match to both a V gene segment and a J gene segment. A rearrangement was called productive if the CDR3 had no stop codons and remained in frame with V and J, and every other rearrangement was called non-productive. Following IMGT convention, CDR3 was defined as the stretch from the second conserved V-encoded cysteine to the conserved J-encoded phenylalanine. Sequences without an unambiguous match to a single V gene segment were excluded from the earlier analysis of about 640 of the donors. An earlier analysis of fewer than 750 of the donors called V segments functional above 56.7% productive rearrangements and segregating when the between-donor standard deviation exceeded 5%. A statistical classification framework was built for diagnosing cytomegalovirus status from the catalog of TCR beta chain sequences. V and J gene assignment, in a later analysis, came from comparing TCR nucleotide sequences with IMGT/GENE-DB human TR gene sequences. Using the TCRdist pipeline, a later analysis assigned CDR3 sequences along with most-parsimonious VDJ recombination scenarios. In a later analysis, each TCR beta chain was defined by its CDR3 amino acid sequence together with its V-gene family, and reads lacking a unique V-gene family were excluded. To address suspected cross-contamination and a sequencing artifact, a later analysis removed several hundred highly shared, low-generation-probability nucleotide sequences. In a later analysis, a clonal expansion index for each public chain was calculated from normalized within-repertoire ranks of inferred template counts. In a later analysis, generation probabilities were computed with a VDJ recombination model fitted to out-of-frame rearrangements, and the resulting probabilities were checked against IGoR. A later analysis scored TCR-TCR, TCR-HLA and TCR-CMV co-occurrence with hypergeometric tests, applying a repertoire-size bias correction to TCR pairs. To estimate false discovery rates, a later analysis permuted the HLA or CMV assignments 20 times. In a later analysis, co-occurring TCRs were grouped using DBSCAN, with TCRdist sequence similarity added in when clustering inside HLA-allele-positive subsets. Repertoires with fewer than 30,000 or more than 120,000 public chains, plus five repertoires with anomalous nucleotide sharing, were excluded from co-occurrence clustering. TCRdb provides this immuneACCESS table in a form limited to in-frame rearrangements. Some clones are lacking; in checked studies, under half of them reflect an unresolved V gene, and why the rest are absent is not known. The DNA gave D and trimming, while V, J and clone size come from that table. Present in this sample are about 130,000 clones, approximately 85% of which were seen just once. The ten largest clones represent about 8.1% of the sample.

This TCR was sampled from a woman in her fifties or sixties in good health and CMV-seropositive. This chain is built from TRBV19 and TRBJ2-2, with the D gene too uncertain to name. Material for sequencing was PBMCs. The DNA is as follows: TGTGCCAGTAGTATAGATGGGTTTCGGGTCCCCCCTACCGGGGAGCTGTTTTTT. Translation gives CASSIDGFRVPPTGELFF.